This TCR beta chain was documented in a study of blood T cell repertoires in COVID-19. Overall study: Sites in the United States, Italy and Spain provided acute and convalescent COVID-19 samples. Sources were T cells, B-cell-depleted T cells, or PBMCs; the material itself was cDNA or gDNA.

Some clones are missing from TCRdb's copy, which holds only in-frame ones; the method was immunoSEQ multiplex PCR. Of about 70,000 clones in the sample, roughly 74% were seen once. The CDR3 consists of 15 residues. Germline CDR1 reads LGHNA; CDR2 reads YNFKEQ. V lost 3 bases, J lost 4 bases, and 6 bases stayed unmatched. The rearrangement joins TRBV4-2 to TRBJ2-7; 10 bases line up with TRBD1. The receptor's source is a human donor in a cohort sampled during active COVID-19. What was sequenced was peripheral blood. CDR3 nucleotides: TGTGCCAGCAGCCAGGGGACAGGGGAATTGTACGAGCAGTACTTC. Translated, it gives CASSQGTGELYEQYF.